This T cell receptor beta chain was sequenced for a study of shared clonotypes between healthy human individuals (dated by TCRdb to about 2020). For the wider study: A couple of women and three men aged 18 to 49 years were included in the cohort. To estimate repertoire size and how much clonotypes are shared between individuals, the study performed deep sequencing of blood TCR repertoires from a handful of healthy adults. Each donor's leukapheresis produced roughly between about 0.9 and 9.5 billion PBMCs. For each donor, three plates each were used for CD4 naive and CD4 memory, two plates were used for CD8 naive, and one plate was used for CD8 memory. To increase sequencing depth and limit assay-specific biases, different laboratories used diverse techniques to prepare libraries and sequence TCR repertoires. The research as a whole found: Sampling was restricted to blood, and TCR repertoires in tissue are likely to differ from TCR repertoires in blood. Incomplete sequencing was indicated by rarefaction of sorted-subset datasets, despite the large sequencing depth. The genetic and exposure-history diversity represented was limited by the small number of donors. Across a few donors, approximately 5% of naive CD4, approximately 3.6% of naive CD8, under 2.5% of memory CD4, and under 0.45% of memory CD8 clonotypes were shared. Naive subsets generally had larger estimated clonotype richness than memory subsets. Based on pairwise subsampling, the degree of clonotype sharing among donors was expected to be affected by sequencing depth. Higher generation probabilities were observed for clonotypes shared by all four sorted-subset donors than for non-shared clonotypes.

The germline V gene provides CDR1 SNHLY and CDR2 FYNNEI. The CDR3 contains 15 residues, cysteine and phenylalanine counted. The sequence is cut down to CDR3 DNA, 45 bases in frame from base 1. V and J are trimmed by 6 bases and 1 base, and the gene matches miss 5 bases of the junction. Using the deep immunoSEQ assay, multiplex PCR amplified TCR CDR3 regions from genomic DNA. Extracted genomic DNA from each cell subset was spread evenly across all wells of several immunoSEQ 96-well plates, with each plate serving as a replicate. Each replicate PCR for sorted subsets received around 200 ng genomic DNA, equal to about 29,000 T cell genomes. The purified libraries were quantified using a Qubit 3.0 fluorometer, sized with a Bioanalyzer 2100, and then quantified again using the KAPA Library Quantification kit. Every immunoSEQ 96-well plate was sequenced on a dedicated single-read 150-cycle Illumina NextSeq 550 flow cell. The paper's data handling went like this. Because the immunoSEQ output included only junctional sequences and no quality scores, the filtering could not be the same as the filtering used for full-length reads. To assign V/J genes and CDR3, sequences were annotated against IMGT germline references using PyIR, a Python wrapper for IgBLAST v1.9. Reads were removed for weak V/J assignments (E-value above 1e-6), missing CDR3, stop codons, out-of-frame junctions, or ambiguous translated residues. V3J clonotypes were defined as sequences sharing the same inferred V gene, J gene, and CDR3 amino acid sequence. Percentage overlap between repertoires was calculated by dividing the number of shared unique clonotypes by the size of the smaller repertoire. Repertoire richness was assessed with RTK rarefaction, the Chao1 estimator, and Recon v2.1 estimates of unobserved clonotypes. OLGA was used to compute generation probabilities for all TCRbeta clonotypes that the gDNA method yielded from a few donors. TCRdb's version of the immuneACCESS table is confined to in-frame rearrangements and falls short of the full clone set. An unresolved V gene accounts for under half of the shortfall where checked; the remainder is of unknown origin. That table is the source of V, J and clone size, and D and trimming were worked out from the DNA. Across this sample there are about 2 million clones, with 85% to 95% seen only once. 0.1% to 0.15% of the sample is held by the ten biggest clonotypes.

Donors were healthy HIV-negative adults with no recently reported acute infections or vaccinations. Only Caucasian adults living in Nashville, Tennessee, USA were represented among the donors. CD4+ T cells were enriched by magnetic negative selection, after which naive cells were positively selected on CD45RA and the negative fraction was taken as the memory subset. Blood was collected by leukapheresis, and PBMCs were isolated by Ficoll-Histopaque density gradient centrifugation and then cryopreserved in liquid nitrogen vapor phase. Purity and quantity of every magnetically sorted T cell population were checked by analytical flow cytometry. Genomic DNA was isolated from each sorted fraction and quantified by UV absorbance on a Nanodrop 2000c. This clone was observed a single time. Its antigen remains undetermined. No qualities accompany the bases; no much larger clone lies one base away.

The sample was naive CD4+ T cells sorted from blood. What the cell subset or site label conveys for this sample: CD45RA+ positively selected. This receptor was obtained from a man between 18 and 35 years old in good health. The chain couples TRBV2 to TRBJ1-5; TRBD1 matches 8 bases in the middle. The CDR3 reads as follows: CASSRDRGSNQPQHF. The nucleotide sequence reads as follows: TGTGCCAGCAGCCGAGACAGGGGAAGCAATCAGCCCCAGCATTTT.